The text below deals with one T cell receptor (beta chain). Its antigen remains unidentified. Base qualities are not recorded, but no much larger clone differs from it by a single base. For this chain, trimming is 0 bases at the V end and 4 bases at the J end, and the number of junction bases without a gene match is 12. From the cysteine up to the phenylalanine, the CDR3 has a length of 18 residues. The CDR3 DNA has 54 bases and is translated from base 1. Via the germline V gene (reference sequence), CDR1 is LNHDA and CDR2 SQIVND. TCRbeta CDR3 regions were amplified from genomic DNA by means of the immunoSEQ Assay, a bias-controlled multiplex PCR. In the paper's pipeline: Within the assay, amplification of reference gene primers was used to estimate how many nucleated cells each sample contained. Sequence reads were collapsed and filtered to measure the absolute abundance of every unique TCRbeta CDR3 rearrangement. Productive Simpson clonality was computed per sample as the square root of Simpson's diversity index over productive rearrangements. The clones in this table, taken by TCRdb from immuneACCESS, are in-frame only. Not every clone is retained; where verified, under half of the shortfall comes from an unresolved V gene, and the cause of the rest is unknown. V and J calls and clone size follow that table, whereas D and trimming were derived from the DNA. This sample gives approximately 70,000 clones in total; around three quarters of them show up just once. The biggest ten clones account for about 30% of the sample.

Collaborating institutions collected whole blood in K2EDTA tubes following their own protocols. Collaborator samples were shipped for TCRbeta analysis as frozen whole blood, isolated PBMCs, or DNA extracted from either sample type. This entry comes from a study of blood T cell repertoires in COVID-19 (dated by TCRdb to the early 2020s). The study in broad terms: The collaborator samples originated in the United States, Italy and Spain and spanned the acute and convalescent phases of COVID-19. Where available, HLA class I and class II types were obtained from metadata supplied by the sample provider rather than from assay-based typing. Samples were obtained from the ongoing ImmuneRACE study (first 160 participants) and from 950 to 1,500 subjects provided by 6 global collaborators. Subjects who had been exposed to COVID-19, were actively infected with it, or had recovered from it provided the deeply sampled blood TCRbeta repertoires that made up the dataset. The repertoires were released in a freely available public database meant as a resource for research on the immune response to SARS-CoV-2. A de-identified subject ID, COVID-19 status, age in years and sex were almost always included in the sample metadata. The prospective study material was composed of cDNA or gDNA derived from T cells, B-cell-depleted T cells, or PBMCs.

The paper's findings and limits, for the study overall: The amount of clinical and demographic metadata varied by source and participant and was provided uncurated.

The TCR originated in a man in his sixties with active or convalescent COVID-19. The chain couples TRBV19 to TRBJ2-7; 10 of the junction bases match TRBD2. Input material: peripheral blood. The DNA sequence reads TGTGCCAGTAGTATAGATCATCCTAGCGGGGGTATAAGGTACGAGCAGTACTTC. Translated, it reads CASSIDHPSGGIRYEQYF.